This T cell receptor beta chain was captured in a study of blood T cells in healthy people across ages. Those donating, healthy Caucasian individuals from Russia, were aged roughly 6 to 95. Total RNA extracted from each sample amounted to at least 5.5 micrograms. As to this clonotype: The antigen remains undetermined.

Study findings and constraints: Long-lived donors had more naive CD4+ cells and higher diversity than aged donors. Since the PBMCs were unsorted, naive and antigen-experienced cells could not be conclusively compared.

A second PCR, run for about 7 to 11 cycles, used a sample-barcoded 5' primer plus a J-beta primer mix. Via MiXCR, TCRdb re-called the 5' RACE reads, giving one row per CDR3 protein. The sample includes under 2 million distinct CDR3 sequences, 30% to 35% of them seen just once. The sequencing sample was made of blood. The receptor was derived from a woman aged 25 to 39 in good health.

CDR3 protein: CASSFNIRLAGGEQYF. The CDR3, as DNA: TGTGCCAGCAGCTTTAACATCCGACTAGCGGGAGGCGAGCAGTACTTC. The genes are TRBV5-6 and TRBJ2-7; 13 positions match TRBD2. Losses at the gene ends were 2 bases for V and 6 bases for J; bases not matched to a gene: 8. CDR3 size: 16 residues. Per germline, CDR1 SGHDT and CDR2 YYEEEE.